The clone carrying this TCR beta chain has just a few counts. Researchers barred patients who had uncontrolled infection, other autoimmune disease, pregnancy or lactation. The data derive from a study of T cells in Graves' hyperthyroidism and ophthalmopathy. The CDR3 has 13 amino acids. Trimming pared 4 bases from V and 0 bases from J, leaving 4 bases between. Germline V gene sequence: CDR1 ENHRY, CDR2 SYGVKD. TCR beta CDR3 regions were amplified from RNA transcripts. TCR CDR3 underwent first-round RT-PCR with the HTBI primer set. TCRdb passed the multiplex PCR reads through MiXCR, listing each CDR3 protein once. The sample yields approximately 330,000 distinct CDR3 sequences, approximately 18% seen once.

The source of this sequence is a woman aged 50 to 65 with Graves' hyperthyroidism. The chain uses TRBV10-3 and TRBJ1-5; D remains ambiguous. The sequenced sample was blood. CDR3 in amino acids: CAISADSNQPQHF. CDR3 nucleotides: TGTGCCATCAGTGCGGATAGCAATCAGCCCCAGCATTTT.